This T cell receptor (beta chain) came from a study of beta chain features in type 1 diabetes. Expressed TCRB transcripts got sequenced, as all isolated RNA was reverse transcribed. Produced via immunoSEQ multiplex PCR; TCRdb's table is partial and in-frame only. The data show about 260,000 clones, roughly two thirds seen once. The CDR3 totals 14 residues. Trimming shortened V by 5 bases and J by 0 bases, and 10 bases separated the two germline ends. CDR1 SQVTM and CDR2 ANQGSEA come from the germline V gene. The sample comprised naive CD4+ T cells from blood. This sequence joins TRBV29-1 and TRBJ2-2, with D maybe TRBD1 (5 bases). The source of this sequence is a man younger than 45 in good health. CDR3 DNA: TGCAGCGTTAAAAGGGGCGCGAACACCGGGGAGCTGTTTTTT. Its translation is CSVKRGANTGELFF.